This is a list of T cell receptor beta chains from one sample in a study of identical twins. TCRdb re-analysed the 5' RACE reads in MiXCR, keeping a single row per CDR3 protein. The table has fewer than 650,000 distinct CDR3 sequences, around a tenth seen once. The same sample was also used in a study of yellow fever vaccine responses in identical twins.

Sequencing was done on a sample of PBMCs. The receptor set was obtained from a woman aged 18-35 years in good health. The CDR3 runs from the conserved cysteine through the conserved F or W. The order of the fields is clone size, V gene, D gene, J gene, CDR3 protein, CDR3 DNA. The D gene is left open where the match is weak. The size field is filled for only some rows; it gives once, few, many or a size class.

-	TRBV15	-	TRBJ1-1	CATSRMGDTEAFF	TGTGCCACCAGCAGAATGGGTGACACTGAAGCTTTCTTT
many	TRBV5-1	-	TRBJ2-5	CASSLGSAQETQYF	TGCGCCAGCAGCTTGGGCAGCGCTCAAGAGACCCAGTACTTC
few	TRBV7-2	-	TRBJ2-5	CASSINSGQETQYF	TGTGCCAGCAGCATAAATAGCGGTCAAGAGACCCAGTACTTC
-	TRBV19	TRBD2	TRBJ2-1	CASSIIGLAGDEQFF	TGTGCCAGTAGTATAATCGGACTAGCGGGGGACGAGCAGTTCTTC
few	TRBV15	-	TRBJ1-5	CATSTENQPQHF	TGTGCCACCAGCACCGAGAATCAGCCCCAGCATTTT
many	TRBV12-3/TRBV12-4	-	TRBJ1-1	CASSLRAGFKAEAFF	TGTGCCAGCAGTTTAAGGGCAGGGTTTAAGGCTGAAGCTTTCTTT
few	TRBV2	TRBD1	TRBJ2-7	CASRLGQGRREQYF	TGTGCCAGCAGACTGGGACAGGGGCGGCGGGAGCAGTACTTC
few	TRBV6-1	TRBD2	TRBJ2-7	CASGKAGASYEQYF	TGTGCCAGCGGAAAAGCGGGGGCAAGCTACGAGCAGTACTTC
few	TRBV5-6	TRBD2	TRBJ2-5	CASTFGGRGGQETQYF	TGTGCCAGCACCTTCGGCGGGAGGGGGGGCCAAGAGACCCAGTACTTC
few	TRBV3-1	TRBD1	TRBJ2-1	CASSRQGVTEQFF	TGTGCCAGCAGCCGGCAGGGGGTTACTGAGCAGTTCTTC
few	TRBV12-3/TRBV12-4	-	TRBJ1-2	CASSLASGAYGYTF	TGTGCCAGCAGTTTGGCATCGGGGGCCTATGGCTACACCTTC
few	TRBV20-1	-	TRBJ1-5	CSARVGNSNQPQHF	TGCAGTGCTAGGGTAGGGAATAGCAATCAGCCCCAGCATTTT
few	TRBV12-3/TRBV12-4	-	TRBJ2-1	CASSFARVGNEQFF	TGTGCCAGCAGTTTTGCGCGGGTGGGCAATGAGCAGTTCTTC
-	TRBV10-2	-	TRBJ2-5	CASSMANRLSETQYF	TGCGCCAGCAGTATGGCAAATCGGTTGTCAGAGACCCAGTACTTC
many	TRBV5-6	-	TRBJ2-3	CASSLYGGLTDTQYF	TGTGCCAGCAGCTTGTATGGCGGCCTCACAGATACGCAGTATTTT
-	TRBV5-1	TRBD2	TRBJ2-3	CASSLPLADTDTQYF	TGCGCCAGCAGCTTACCCCTAGCGGACACAGATACGCAGTATTTT
-	TRBV7-2	TRBD2	TRBJ2-3	CASSQTGGSTDTQYF	TGTGCCAGCAGCCAAACGGGGGGGAGTACAGATACGCAGTATTTT
many	TRBV6-1	TRBD1	TRBJ2-1	CASSEKATGARFF	TGTGCCAGCAGTGAAAAGGCGACAGGGGCCCGGTTCTTC
many	TRBV5-1	TRBD1	TRBJ2-1	CASSLETGGYNEQFF	TGCGCCAGCAGCTTGGAGACAGGGGGGTACAATGAGCAGTTCTTC
many	TRBV5-6	-	TRBJ1-5	CASSYKGLLSNQPQHF	TGTGCCAGCAGCTATAAGGGGTTACTTAGCAATCAGCCCCAGCATTTT
-	TRBV5-1	TRBD2	TRBJ2-1	CASSSQLTSVNAEQFF	TGCGCCAGCAGCTCACAACTGACTAGCGTGAATGCTGAGCAGTTCTTC
-	TRBV5-5	TRBD1	TRBJ2-2	CASRAGGINGELFF	TGTGCCAGCAGGGCAGGGGGCATTAACGGGGAGCTGTTTTTT
many	TRBV11-2	-	TRBJ2-7	CASSTDNSYEQYF	TGTGCCAGCAGCACAGACAACTCCTACGAGCAGTACTTC
many	TRBV12-3/TRBV12-4	-	TRBJ2-2	CASTPGARGELFF	TGTGCCAGCACCCCGGGGGCGAGGGGGGAGCTGTTTTTT
few	TRBV24-1	-	TRBJ2-1	CATSDSGGNGNEQFF	TGTGCCACCAGTGATTCGGGGGGCAATGGCAATGAGCAGTTCTTC
-	TRBV15	TRBD1	TRBJ2-7	CATSRAGTGDSEQYF	TGTGCCACCAGCAGGGCCGGGACAGGGGACTCCGAGCAGTACTTC
few	TRBV6-1	TRBD1	TRBJ1-2	CASSPDRGSYGYTF	TGTGCCAGCAGTCCGGACAGGGGGAGTTATGGCTACACCTTC
-	TRBV20-1	TRBD1	TRBJ1-1	CSAPGQGAPNTEAFF	TGCAGTGCCCCGGGACAGGGGGCACCGAACACTGAAGCTTTCTTT
-	TRBV2	-	TRBJ2-7	CASSTPPMTDYEQYF	TGTGCCAGCAGTACACCCCCTATGACAGACTACGAGCAGTACTTC
-	TRBV14	TRBD1	TRBJ1-6	CASSQVQGNNSPLHF	TGTGCCAGCAGCCAAGTACAGGGGAATAATTCACCCCTCCACTTT
few	TRBV6-1	TRBD1	TRBJ2-3	CASSRYIGTEDTQYF	TGTGCCAGCAGTAGATACATCGGGACAGAAGATACGCAGTATTTT
-	TRBV9	-	TRBJ2-7	CASSVGNGGARYEQYF	TGTGCCAGCAGCGTAGGAAATGGCGGGGCCCGCTACGAGCAGTACTTC
many	TRBV20-1	TRBD1	TRBJ1-3	CSARTGANSGNTIYF	TGCAGTGCTAGAACAGGGGCTAACTCTGGAAACACCATATATTTT
many	TRBV9	-	TRBJ2-2	CASSVEPINTGELFF	TGTGCCAGCAGCGTAGAGCCAATTAACACCGGGGAGCTGTTTTTT
-	TRBV11-2	-	TRBJ2-1	CASSLESGVTYNEQFF	TGTGCCAGCAGCTTAGAGTCCGGGGTGACCTACAATGAGCAGTTCTTC
many	TRBV20-1	TRBD1	TRBJ1-1	CSAIQGANTEAFF	TGCAGTGCGATACAGGGGGCCAACACTGAAGCTTTCTTT
-	TRBV28	-	TRBJ1-2	CASSFSPAWGGYTF	TGTGCCAGCAGTTTCTCACCGGCTTGGGGGGGCTACACCTTC
-	TRBV7-9	TRBD1	TRBJ2-3	CASSLARQGHITDTQYF	TGTGCCAGCAGCTTGGCGCGACAGGGCCACATCACAGATACGCAGTATTTT
-	TRBV7-9	-	TRBJ1-2	CASSLSHPSTF	TGTGCCAGCAGCTTATCTCATCCTTCCACCTTC
few	TRBV7-9	TRBD1	TRBJ2-2	CASSIPGQGSTGELFF	TGTGCCAGCAGTATACCGGGACAGGGGAGCACCGGGGAGCTGTTTTTT
-	TRBV24-1	TRBD1	TRBJ2-1	CATSPGDRDYNEQFF	TGTGCCACCAGTCCCGGGGACAGGGATTACAATGAGCAGTTCTTC
few	TRBV24-1	TRBD2	TRBJ2-3	CATSDLRGSTDTQYF	TGTGCCACCAGTGATCTGCGGGGGTCCACAGATACGCAGTATTTT
many	TRBV3-1	TRBD1	TRBJ2-7	CASSRRPGQALAVYEQYF	TGTGCCAGCAGCCGACGACCGGGACAGGCCCTCGCTGTCTACGAGCAGTACTTC
few	TRBV7-2	TRBD2	TRBJ2-7	CASSPRQHGGSSYEQYF	TGTGCCAGCAGCCCGCGGCAGCACGGCGGGAGCTCCTACGAGCAGTACTTC
many	TRBV27	TRBD2	TRBJ2-2	CASSLTGTTNTGELFF	TGTGCCAGCAGTCTTACCGGGACTACGAACACCGGGGAGCTGTTTTTT
-	TRBV20-1	-	TRBJ2-1	CSATPGPHRGPEQFF	TGCAGTGCTACGCCGGGCCCCCACCGGGGGCCTGAGCAGTTCTTC
once	TRBV15	-	TRBJ2-5	CATSRGSYQETQYF	TGTGCCACCAGCAGAGGTAGCTACCAAGAGACCCAGTACTTC
few	TRBV12-3/TRBV12-4	-	TRBJ2-5	CASNFRQSQETQYF	TGTGCCAGCAACTTTCGACAGAGCCAAGAGACCCAGTACTTC
-	TRBV18	-	TRBJ2-3	CASSPQDLHTQYF	TGTGCCAGCTCACCTCAGGACTTGCATACGCAGTATTTT
-	TRBV6-5	-	TRBJ2-1	CASSYLGGPYNEQFF	TGTGCCAGCAGTTACTTGGGGGGGCCCTACAATGAGCAGTTCTTC
-	TRBV3-1	TRBD2	TRBJ2-1	CASSQGTSGSAKIF	TGTGCCAGCAGCCAGGGGACTAGCGGGAGTGCAAAGATCTTC
once	TRBV4-3	-	TRBJ2-1	CASSQDHDYNEQFF	TGCGCCAGCAGCCAAGATCATGATTACAATGAGCAGTTCTTC
-	TRBV5-5	-	TRBJ2-3	CASSREGTDTQYF	TGTGCCAGCAGTCGAGAGGGCACAGATACGCAGTATTTT
few	TRBV3-1	-	TRBJ1-1	CASSQDSEGNTEAFF	TGTGCCAGCAGCCAAGATTCGGAGGGGAACACTGAAGCTTTCTTT
few	TRBV27	TRBD2	TRBJ2-3	CASSFVAGAPDTQYF	TGTGCCAGCAGTTTCGTAGCGGGAGCCCCAGATACGCAGTATTTT
-	TRBV4-3	TRBD2	TRBJ2-7	CASSRGSGGPSYEQYF	TGCGCCAGCAGCCGCGGGAGCGGAGGACCCTCCTACGAGCAGTACTTC
few	TRBV4-3	TRBD2	TRBJ2-1	CASSQDQAGGEQFF	TGCGCCAGCAGCCAAGACCAGGCGGGAGGCGAGCAGTTCTTC
-	TRBV20-1	-	TRBJ2-5	CSARDPADYQETQYF	TGCAGTGCTAGAGATCCAGCGGACTACCAAGAGACCCAGTACTTC
many	TRBV7-3	TRBD1	TRBJ1-6	CASSLTGFGSPLHF	TGTGCCAGCAGCTTGACAGGGTTTGGTTCACCCCTCCACTTT
few	TRBV6-2/TRBV6-3	TRBD2	TRBJ2-3	CASSYLRSGRATDTQYF	TGTGCCAGCAGTTACCTACGAAGCGGGAGGGCGACAGATACGCAGTATTTT